This T cell receptor (beta chain) emerged from a study of blood T cell repertoires in COVID-19. The ends were cut back, 3 bases at V and 0 bases at J, with 7 bases in the middle. This CDR3 is 13 amino acids long. Germline V CDR1 and CDR2: SGHRS, YFSETQ. Original analysis: The authors estimated nucleated cell counts from reference gene primer amplification. The method was immunoSEQ multiplex PCR; TCRdb's version includes in-frame clones alone and lacks a portion of them. The DNA gave D and trimming, while V, J and clone size come from that table. The sample yields 95,000 to 150,000 clones, about four fifths seen once.

The clonotype comes from a man aged 55 to 70 with acute or convalescent COVID-19. The sample consisted of peripheral blood. This chain links TRBV5-1 with TRBJ2-7; D gene uncertain. The CDR3 is CASSWAPSYEQYF. CDR3 in DNA: TGCGCCAGCAGCTGGGCCCCCTCCTACGAGCAGTACTTC.